This T cell receptor beta chain was documented in a study of identical twins. Study findings and constraints: The models systematically underestimated how much out-of-frame TCR alpha was shared in monozygotic twins. Insertion counts were lower in abundant cord blood beta clonotypes, a trend that memory repertoires did not show.

All donors were healthy Caucasians. This clonotype was recorded only once. Its specificity is not known. TCRdb re-called the 5' RACE reads with MiXCR, one entry per CDR3 protein. The data show 1.5 million to 2 million distinct CDR3 sequences, about 32% seen once. The germline gives CDR1 DFQATT, CDR2 SNEGSKA (reference sequence). The CDR3 has 11 amino acids. Trimming cost V 6 bases and J 3 bases, with 8 bases left between them. This rearrangement joins TRBV20-1 to TRBJ1-2; D call uncertain. The material sequenced was cord blood. This TCR came from a newborn girl in good health. As DNA, the CDR3 is TGCAGTGCCCAACGACACTATGGCTACACCTTC. Amino acids: CSAQRHYGYTF.